This T cell receptor beta chain was captured by sequencing in a study of blood T cells in healthy people across ages. Using a J-beta primer mix together with a sample-barcoded 5' primer, a second PCR was run for roughly 7 to 11 cycles. TCRdb fed the 5' RACE reads into MiXCR, producing one record per CDR3 protein. The table lists around 1,500,000 distinct CDR3 sequences, roughly 30% of them singletons. The CDR3 consists of 16 residues. The germline CDR1 and CDR2 sequences are SGHRS and YFSETQ. The V gene end was trimmed by 3 bases and the J gene end by 5 bases; junction bases not matched to a gene: 7. This clonotype was counted only a few times.

The receptor's source is a woman in her 30s in good health. The material sequenced was blood. V is TRBV5-1 and J is TRBJ2-5; 13 bases match TRBD2. The CDR3 spells CASSWRTSGGRETQYF. The CDR3 region has the DNA TGCGCCAGCAGCTGGCGGACTAGCGGGGGTCGGGAGACCCAGTACTTC.